The TCR beta chain under discussion was sequenced for a study of blood T cell repertoires in COVID-19 (dated by TCRdb to 2020 to 2022). Background on the whole study: Collaborator samples came from the United States, Italy and Spain and covered acute and convalescent phases of COVID-19. Sample metadata almost always included a de-identified subject ID, COVID-19 status, age in years and sex. The prospective study material was composed of cDNA or gDNA derived from T cells, B-cell-depleted T cells, or PBMCs. HLA class I and class II types, where available, came from metadata supplied by the sample provider rather than from assay-based typing. Deeply sampled blood TCRbeta repertoires from subjects exposed to, actively infected with, or recovered from COVID-19 were included in the dataset. The repertoires were released in a freely available public database intended as a resource for research on the immune response to SARS-CoV-2. The samples were drawn from the first 160 participants of the ongoing ImmuneRACE study and from roughly 1,300 subjects provided by 6 global collaborators. The investigation overall reported the following: The quantity of clinical and demographic metadata differed by source and by participant and was supplied without curation.

Germline trimming: 6 bases from V, 6 bases from J; junction bases outside gene matches: 6. CDR3 length: 13 amino acids, cysteine to phenylalanine. CDR3 DNA is the only sequence kept; it has 39 bases, read in frame from the first base. The germline V gene gives CDR1 as SGHNT and CDR2 as YENEEA. On this clone: This clone's antigen is unknown. It has no much larger one-base neighbor in the sample; base qualities were not kept.

Whole blood was collected in K2EDTA tubes by collaborating institutions according to the institutions' own protocols. For TCRbeta analysis, collaborators shipped samples as frozen whole blood, isolated PBMCs, or DNA extracted from either of those sample types. TCRbeta CDR3 regions were amplified from genomic DNA by means of the immunoSEQ Assay, a bias-controlled multiplex PCR. As for the authors' bioinformatics: Within the assay, amplification of reference gene primers was used to estimate how many nucleated cells each sample contained. To quantify the absolute abundance of each unique TCRbeta CDR3 rearrangement, sequence reads were collapsed and filtered. For each sample, productive Simpson clonality was calculated as the square root of Simpson's diversity index over productive rearrangements. This immuneACCESS table, as held by TCRdb, lists in-frame sequences with V and J called but not all clones. Of the missing ones, under half trace to an unresolved V gene in checked studies; the others have no known cause. From that table come the V and J calls and clone size; the DNA was used to work out D and trimming. Counted in this sample were about 210,000 clones; roughly four fifths of them appeared once. Of the sample, 7.6% falls within the top ten clones.

The TCR sequence derives from a woman between 45 and 60 years old with active or convalescent COVID-19. The chain uses TRBV11-3 and TRBJ2-5; 8 bases in between match TRBD1. The sample consisted of peripheral blood. The CDR3 region: CASSSGQGQTQYF. Read as DNA, the sequence is TGTGCCAGCAGTTCCGGACAGGGACAGACCCAGTACTTC. The variable domain in full, with residues beyond the CDR3 obtained from the reference TRBV11-3 and TRBJ2-5 genes, is EAGVVQSPRYKIIEKKQPVAFWCNPISGHNTLYWYLQNLGQGPELLIRYENEEAVDDSQLPKDRFSAERLKGVDSTLKIQPAELGDSAVYLCASSSGQGQTQYFGPGTRLLVL.